The 24 T cell receptor beta chains below were found in one sample sequenced in a study of T cells after yellow fever vaccination (dated by TCRdb to between 2018 and 2020). The protocol used for the library was 5' RACE. Instrument on record: Illumina HiSeq 2500. TCRdb reanalyzed the raw reads on its own, using fastp at Q25 for trimming and MiXCR for clone calling, and kept in-frame beta chains. Each entry is one CDR3 protein sequence, shown with its most common DNA and genes. The sample data list about 400,000 distinct CDR3 sequences, and roughly 6.1% of these were observed just once. About 15% of the sample is held by the ten biggest clonotypes. The meaning of the sample's treatment or condition label: live attenuated yellow fever vaccine strain. The sequenced sample was PBMCs, obtained 5 days after the yellow fever booster vaccination. The receptors originated from a man aged 25-40 years who received the YFV17D yellow fever vaccine.

This clonotype occurred a few times. V and J are TRBV7-2 and TRBJ2-1; D is undetermined. The CDR3 spans 11 residues. Trimming cost V 8 bases and J 6 bases, with 8 bases left between them. Germline V gene data show CDR1 as SGHTA and CDR2 as FQGNSA. The CDR3 protein is CASARINEQFF. CDR3 in DNA: TGTGCCAGCGCTAGGATCAATGAGCAGTTCTTC.

The rearrangement uses TRBV7-2 and TRBJ2-7, with 8 bases identical to TRBD2. V gave up 2 bases and J gave up 6 bases; unmatched junction bases: 6. The germline CDR1 and CDR2 sequences are SGHTA and FQGNSA. This CDR3 region has 14 residues. CDR3 amino acids: CASSLQRELPEQYF. CDR3 coding DNA: TGTGCCAGCAGCTTACAGCGGGAGTTACCCGAGCAGTACTTC.

The rearrangement joins TRBV5-6 to TRBJ2-7, with TRBD1 identical over 10 bases. CDR1 is SGHDT, CDR2 YYEEEE, per germline. The CDR3 is made up of 17 amino acids. The V gene end was trimmed by 0 bases and the J gene end by 4 bases; junction bases not matched to a gene: 10. This CDR3 reads CASSLAGTGDRSYEQYF. The CDR3 nucleotides read TGTGCCAGCAGCTTGGCTGGGACAGGGGATCGCTCATACGAGCAGTACTTC.

This clonotype was seen at least ten times. This chain links TRBV7-3 with TRBJ2-2, with 10 positions matching TRBD1. The J segment lost 6 bases and the V segment lost 6 bases, leaving 10 bases of the junction unmatched. The CDR3 is made up of 16 amino acids. Germline lookup yields CDR1 SGHTA and CDR2 FQGTGA. The CDR3 DNA follows: TGTGCCAGCAGAAGTACCGGGACAGGGGTACCCGGGGAGCTGTTTTTT. Its protein product is CASRSTGTGVPGELFF.

This clonotype was recorded a few times. The chain employs TRBV20-1 and TRBJ2-2, with D possibly being TRBD2 (5 bases). The CDR3 sequence is 15 residues long. Trimming cost V 3 bases and J 1 base, with 12 bases left between them. The germline CDR1 and CDR2 sequences are DFQATT and SNEGSKA (reference sequence). This chain's CDR3 is CSASREPGNTGELFF. The CDR3, as DNA: TGCAGTGCTAGTAGGGAGCCGGGGAACACCGGGGAGCTGTTTTTT.

The rearrangement joins TRBV7-2 to TRBJ2-5; D gene uncertain. Germline V gene lookup returns CDR1 SGHTA and CDR2 FQGNSA. Deletions cut 3 bases from V and 7 bases from J, with 9 bases between. The CDR3 totals 12 residues. CDR3 protein: CASSFTQATQYF. The CDR3 DNA sequence: TGTGCCAGCAGCTTTACCCAGGCGACCCAGTACTTC.

The CDR3 protein is CASSLDGQGIREQYF. CDR3 DNA: TGTGCCAGCAGCTTGGATGGACAGGGGATTCGTGAGCAGTACTTC. This sequence joins TRBV5-5 and TRBJ2-7, with 9 bases that match TRBD1. Germline V gene lookup returns CDR1 SGHKS and CDR2 YYEKEE (reference sequence). Germline trimming cut 0 bases from V and 7 bases from J; bases unmatched to any gene: 8. This CDR3 spans 15 amino acids. Looking up the rest from reference TRBV5-5 and TRBJ2-7 gives the full variable domain: DAGVTQSPTHLIKTRGQQVTLRCSPISGHKSVSWYQQVLGQGPQFIFQYYEKEERGRGNFPDRFSARQFPNYSSELNVNALLLGDSALYLCASSLDGQGIREQYFGPGTRLTVT.

The table lists this clonotype with many counts. The junction does not match germline at one end; this may be a read error. The J gene is TRBJ2-3, the V gene TRBV5-1; no definite D call. From germline, CDR1 is SGHRS and CDR2 YFSETQ. There are 11 residues in the CDR3. The CDR3 loop reads CASRSTDTQYF. CDR3 DNA: TGTGCCAGCAGAAGCACAGATACGCAGTATTTT.

The sample holds a few counts of this clonotype. This chain joins TRBV5-5 and TRBJ1-4; D unclear. CDR1 and CDR2 (germline): SGHKS, YYEKEE (reference sequence). V lost 5 bases and J lost 7, with 9 bases in between. This CDR3 region has 12 residues. The CDR3 is CASSRRGEKLFF. The CDR3 DNA reads as TGTGCCAGCAGTCGGAGAGGTGAAAAACTGTTTTTT.

CDR3 loop: CASGPSSGTPLYNEQFF. The CDR3 DNA follows: TGTGCCAGCGGTCCGAGTAGCGGGACCCCCTTATACAATGAGCAGTTCTTC. The V gene is TRBV6-2 or TRBV6-3, the J gene TRBJ2-1; 8 bases align to TRBD2. Germline V gives CDR1 MNHEY, CDR2 SVGEGT. Unmatched junction bases numbered 16, after V lost 8 bases and J lost 4 bases. This CDR3 has 17 amino acids.

This clonotype has more than one count but fewer than ten. The chain combines TRBV30 with TRBJ2-5; no definite D call. This CDR3 is 13 amino acids long. The ends were cut back, 0 bases at V and 1 base at J, with 6 bases in the middle. Germline V gene lookup returns CDR1 GTSNPN and CDR2 SVGIG (reference sequence). The CDR3 DNA reads as TGTGCCTGGAGTGTACCCAGCCAAGAGACCCAGTACTTC. Translated: CAWSVPSQETQYF. The full variable domain, in which reference TRBV30 and TRBJ2-5 provide the parts outside the CDR3, is SQTIHQWPATLVQPVGSPLSLECTVEGTSNPNLYWYRQAAGRGLQLLFYSVGIGQISSEVPQNLSASRPQDRQFILSSKKLLLSDSGFYLCAWSVPSQETQYFGPGTRLLVL.

The chain is built from TRBV12-3 or TRBV12-4 and TRBJ1-2, with 10 nucleotides matching TRBD1. The CDR3 is 13 residues long. The J segment lost 8 bases and the V segment lost 10 bases, leaving 10 bases of the junction unmatched. The CDR3 bases are TGTGCCATCTGGCCCGGGACAGGGGACGGCTACACCTTC. Translated: CAIWPGTGDGYTF.

In its sample, this clonotype was seen many times. The V and J genes are TRBV7-9 and TRBJ2-3, with D unresolved. This CDR3 region has 13 residues. The V end was cut by 1 base, the J end by 2 bases, with 4 bases between. Germline CDR1 is SEHNR and CDR2 is FQNEAQ (reference sequence). The chain's CDR3 is CASSLDYTDTQYF. The CDR3 bases are TGTGCCAGCAGCTTAGACTACACAGATACGCAGTATTTT.

The chain is built from TRBV30 and TRBJ2-2, with D unclear. Germline V gives CDR1 GTSNPN, CDR2 SVGIG (reference sequence). The V and J ends lost 2 bases and 14 bases respectively, with 12 bases between them. This CDR3 is 11 amino acids long. This CDR3 is CAWSRNYPLFF. DNA of the CDR3: TGTGCCTGGAGTCGCAATTATCCCCTGTTTTTT. The full variable domain, its missing parts supplied by reference TRBV30 and TRBJ2-2, is SQTIHQWPATLVQPVGSPLSLECTVEGTSNPNLYWYRQAAGRGLQLLFYSVGIGQISSEVPQNLSASRPQDRQFILSSKKLLLSDSGFYLCAWSRNYPLFFGEGSRLTVL.

The rearrangement links TRBV12-3 or TRBV12-4 to TRBJ2-7, with D uncertain. V lost 6 bases to trimming and J lost 2 bases, with 11 bases between them. There are 13 residues in the CDR3. The CDR3 reads CASSRLQTYEQYF. CDR3 nucleotides: TGTGCCAGCAGCCGCCTCCAGACCTACGAGCAGTACTTC.

This clonotype was observed many times. The chain is built from TRBV18 and TRBJ2-5; unclear D gene. CDR1 is KGHSH and CDR2 is LQKENI in the germline V gene. The CDR3 consists of 14 residues. V dropped 0 bases and J dropped 5 bases, with 10 bases sitting between them. This chain's CDR3 is CASSPPASQETQYF. In DNA, the CDR3 is TGTGCCAGCTCACCACCAGCAAGTCAGGAGACCCAGTACTTC.

This clonotype occurred a few times. The chain joins TRBV5-1 to TRBJ2-5, with TRBD1 as a possible D gene (5 bases). The CDR3 loop spans 13 amino acids. Trimming stripped 5 bases from V and 2 bases from J, with 10 bases between. The germline V gene has CDR1 SGHRS and CDR2 YFSETQ. The CDR3 DNA follows: TGCGCCAGCAGACAAAACAGGCAAGAGACCCAGTACTTC. Its translation: CASRQNRQETQYF.

This clonotype was seen a handful of times. V gene TRBV24-1 combines with J gene TRBJ2-3; 14 nucleotides align to TRBD2. V was pared by 5 bases and J by 2 bases, with 17 bases of the junction left unmatched. In germline, CDR1 is KGHDR, CDR2 SFDVKD. The CDR3 consists of 21 residues. In DNA form, the CDR3 reads TGTGCCACCAGTGGGAAGGCGCGACTAGCGGGAGGGCCGGAGATCACAGATACGCAGTATTTT. It encodes CATSGKARLAGGPEITDTQYF.

This clonotype appeared many times. The chain couples TRBV6-5 to TRBJ2-1, with 8 nucleotides matching TRBD2. The trim removed 4 bases at V and 9 bases at J, leaving 11 bases unmatched. The CDR3 is made up of 15 amino acids. Looked up from germline, CDR1 is MNHEY and CDR2 is SVGAGI. The CDR3 nucleotides are TGTGCCAGCAGTTCAGCGGGAGAAAAACGGGGTGAGCAGTTCTTC. It codes for CASSSAGEKRGEQFF.

This clonotype was counted a few times. The V call is TRBV11-2, the J call TRBJ2-7; unclear D gene. The germline V gene has CDR1 SGHAT and CDR2 FQNNGV. The CDR3 loop spans 13 amino acids. Trimming shortened V by 5 bases and J by 4 bases, and 12 bases separated the two germline ends. CDR3 DNA: TGTGCCAGCAGCAGCATTGGTGGTTACGAGCAGTACTTC. It encodes CASSSIGGYEQYF.

This clonotype was seen at least ten times. This rearrangement joins TRBV20-1 to TRBJ1-4; D may be TRBD1 (5 bases). The CDR3 totals 13 residues. V was shortened by 2 bases and J by 7 bases, with 11 bases between the two germline ends. Germline lookup yields CDR1 DFQATT and CDR2 SNEGSKA (reference sequence). The CDR3 loop reads CSARHAGSEKLFF. CDR3 sequence (DNA): TGCAGTGCTAGACATGCAGGGAGTGAAAAACTGTTTTTT.

This clonotype was seen only a few times. V and J are TRBV20-1 and TRBJ1-1, with a tentative D call TRBD1 (5 bases). The CDR3 extends over 14 amino acids. CDR1 DFQATT and CDR2 SNEGSKA come from the germline V gene (reference sequence). Trimming took 3 bases from V and 4 from J, leaving 15 bases between them. The CDR3 spells CSASQYTGLTEAFF. CDR3 sequence (DNA): TGCAGTGCTAGCCAGTATACGGGACTCACTGAAGCTTTCTTT.

This clonotype was counted a few times. The J gene is TRBJ2-5, the V gene TRBV20-1, with a weak D call TRBD1 (6 bases). Germline V gives CDR1 DFQATT, CDR2 SNEGSKA (reference sequence). V lost 0 bases to trimming and J lost 2 bases, with 19 bases between them. The CDR3 extends over 17 amino acids. The CDR3 region is CSARDTLGHLGQETQYF. CDR3 sequence (DNA): TGCAGTGCTAGAGATACCCTGGGACACTTGGGGCAAGAGACCCAGTACTTC.

The chain is built from TRBV24-1 and TRBJ1-2; tentatively, D is TRBD1 (6 bases). CDR1 KGHDR and CDR2 SFDVKD come from the germline V gene. The CDR3 is 12 residues long. Trimming shortened V by 9 bases and J by 6 bases, and 13 bases separated the two germline ends. The CDR3 region is CATEGGPDGYTF. CDR3 nucleotides: TGTGCCACCGAGGGGGGGCCCGATGGCTACACCTTC.